Each of the 20 T cell receptor beta chains below was sequenced from the same sample in a study of cytomegalovirus exposure and HLA in healthy donors. Primers: 60 Vbeta forward and 13 Jbeta reverse. The data were produced by immunoSEQ multiplex PCR, yet TCRdb's version contains in-frame clones alone and is incomplete. The sample has roughly 150,000 clones; approximately 80% are singletons. The sample was PBMCs. The receptors originated from a woman aged 45 to 65 in good health and CMV-seropositive.

The V call is TRBV10-1, the J call TRBJ1-2; D might be TRBD1 (5 bases). CDR3 length: 14 residues. Trimming pared 0 bases from V and 8 bases from J, leaving 13 bases between. The germline V gene encodes CDR1 WNHNN and CDR2 SYGVQD (reference sequence). The CDR3 DNA sequence: TGCGCCAGCAGTGAGTCAGGGGACTTACGAGGCTACACCTTC. Translated, it gives CASSESGDLRGYTF.

The V gene is TRBV5-1, the J gene TRBJ2-3, with D possibly being TRBD2 (6 bases). This CDR3 contains 14 residues. Looked up from germline, CDR1 is SGHRS and CDR2 is YFSETQ. The ends were cut back, 3 bases at V and 4 bases at J, with 12 bases in the middle. DNA of the CDR3: TGCGCCAGCAGCTCATACGGGGGTCCAGATACGCAGTATTTT. Translated, it gives CASSSYGGPDTQYF.

The CDR3 region has the DNA TGTGCCAGCAGCTTGGGGGTCGGGGTGGGCGAGCAGTACTTC. Translation: CASSLGVGVGEQYF. V usage is TRBV5-6 and J usage is TRBJ2-5, with a possible D match to TRBD2 (5 bases). The J call may be incorrect, as the DNA end agrees better with TRBJ2-7. CDR1 is SGHDT and CDR2 is YYEEEE in the germline V gene. The CDR3 is made up of 14 amino acids.

The chain couples TRBV27 to TRBJ1-5, with 10 nucleotides matching TRBD1. Germline CDR1 MNHEY, CDR2 SMNVEV (reference sequence). Germline trimming cut 7 bases from V and 8 bases from J; bases unmatched to any gene: 8. The CDR3 has 14 residues. Written as DNA, the CDR3 is TGTGCCAGCAAACCGGGACAGGGGTCAGAGCCCCAGCATTTT. The encoded protein is CASKPGQGSEPQHF.

The rearrangement links TRBV28 to TRBJ1-1; D uncertain. The ends were cut back, 10 bases at V and 5 bases at J, with 17 bases in the middle. Per the germline V gene, CDR1 is MDHEN and CDR2 is SYDVKM. The CDR3 spans 13 residues. CDR3 nucleotides: TGTGCCACGACCGTCCCGGGTGGGACTGAAGCTTTCTTT. This encodes CATTVPGGTEAFF.

This clone has just a few counts. The genes are TRBV9 and TRBJ2-3; 7 positions agree with TRBD1. V dropped 4 bases and J dropped 1; count of bases not matched to a gene: 9. The CDR3 loop spans 16 amino acids. The germline gives CDR1 SGDLS, CDR2 YYNGEE. The CDR3 protein is CASSYDRDRGTDTQYF. For the CDR3, the DNA is TGTGCCAGCAGCTATGACCGGGACAGAGGCACAGATACGCAGTATTTT.

The chain carries TRBV4-1 and TRBJ2-3; D is possibly TRBD1 (5 bases). The CDR3 sequence is 15 residues long. Germline assignment: CDR1 MGHRA and CDR2 YSYEKL. The V and J ends lost 4 bases and 2 bases respectively, with 13 bases between them. The CDR3 DNA reads as TGCGCCAGCAGCCCGATGGTGGGGCCCACAGATACGCAGTATTTT. This gives the protein CASSPMVGPTDTQYF.

V and J are TRBV18 and TRBJ1-2; the D gene is possibly TRBD1 (5 bases). Trimming left V 5 bases short and J 5 bases short, with 12 bases between. The CDR3 spans 13 residues. The germline V gene encodes CDR1 KGHSH and CDR2 LQKENI. CDR3 protein: CASSRGSDYGYTF. CDR3 DNA: TGTGCCAGCTCAAGGGGAAGTGATTATGGCTACACCTTC.

This clone was seen just once. The chain links TRBV29-1 to TRBJ1-2; D is possibly TRBD1 (5 bases). The CDR3 length is 12 residues. The germline V gene has CDR1 SQVTM and CDR2 ANQGSEA. CDR3 sequence: CVIQQGWVGYTF. For the CDR3, the DNA is TGCGTGATCCAGCAGGGTTGGGTTGGCTACACCTTC.

The chain couples TRBV6-1 to TRBJ2-3; 8 bases fit TRBD2. Unmatched junction bases numbered 2, after V lost 2 bases and J lost 4 bases. The CDR3 runs to 14 residues. The germline V gene encodes CDR1 MNHNS and CDR2 SASEGT. The CDR3 reads CASSESTSADTQYF. CDR3 nucleotides: TGTGCCAGCAGTGAATCGACTAGCGCAGATACGCAGTATTTT.

The chain combines TRBV7-2 with TRBJ1-1, with 7 bases aligning to TRBD1. Losses at the gene ends were 5 bases for V and 6 bases for J; bases not matched to a gene: 3. Per germline, CDR1 SGHTA and CDR2 FQGNSA. The CDR3 contains 12 residues. This CDR3 is CASSRGTAEAFF. The CDR3 coding sequence is TGTGCCAGCAGCCGAGGGACAGCTGAAGCTTTCTTT.

The V call is TRBV6-6, the J call TRBJ2-2; 7 positions match TRBD2. Trimming removed 7 bases from V and 2 bases from J; junction bases left unmatched: 1. This CDR3 is 13 amino acids long. The germline CDR1 and CDR2 sequences are MNHNY and SVGAGI (reference sequence). This chain's CDR3 is CASKRGNTGELFF. CDR3 DNA sequence: TGTGCCAGCAAGCGGGGTAACACCGGGGAGCTGTTTTTT.

The V gene is TRBV29-1, the J gene TRBJ1-5; 7 bases agree with TRBD1. This CDR3 spans 15 amino acids. The V and J ends lost 8 bases and 7 bases, in that order; junction bases with no gene match: 17. CDR1 and CDR2 (germline): SQVTM, ANQGSEA. The CDR3 bases are TGCAGCCCAAGAGGGGGAGACAGGGAAAGGCAGCCCCAGCATTTT. Translated: CSPRGGDRERQPQHF.

In its sample, this clone was seen a few times. As DNA, the CDR3 is TGTGCCTGGAGTAATCTACGGGGGGACACCCAGTACTTC. The encoded protein is CAWSNLRGDTQYF. The chain couples TRBV30 to TRBJ2-5; TRBD2 aligns across 7 bases. Germline CDR1 GTSNPN, CDR2 SVGIG (reference sequence). V dropped 2 bases and J dropped 8; count of bases not matched to a gene: 8. CDR3 length equals 13 residues. The full variable domain, with the rest looked up from reference TRBV30 and TRBJ2-5, is SQTIHQWPATLVQPVGSPLSLECTVEGTSNPNLYWYRQAAGRGLQLLFYSVGIGQISSEVPQNLSASRPQDRQFILSSKKLLLSDSGFYLCAWSNLRGDTQYFGPGTRLLVL.

This chain links TRBV7-9 with TRBJ2-7, with TRBD2 matching over 12 bases. This CDR3 is 16 amino acids long. CDR1 is SEHNR, CDR2 FQNEAQ, per germline (reference sequence). Trimming removed 1 base from V and 6 bases from J; junction bases left unmatched: 7. The DNA for the CDR3 is TGTGCCAGCAGCTTAGTGGAGACTAGCGGGGGTTCCGAGCAGTACTTC. Translating it yields CASSLVETSGGSEQYF.

This rearrangement joins TRBV5-1 to TRBJ2-5; D is perhaps TRBD1 (6 bases). The CDR3 spans 14 residues. The germline V gene has CDR1 SGHRS and CDR2 YFSETQ. Deletions cut 2 bases from V and 5 bases from J, with 13 bases between. The DNA for the CDR3 is TGCGCCAGCAGCTTCTCCACAGGGCGGGAGACCCAGTACTTC. It encodes CASSFSTGRETQYF.

J is TRBJ2-7 and V is TRBV27; 8 bases are a match to TRBD1. The CDR3 loop spans 16 amino acids. V was clipped by 5 bases and J by 3 bases; unmatched bases: 12. The germline V gene encodes CDR1 MNHEY and CDR2 SMNVEV (reference sequence). The CDR3 reads CASSPDRGGPLYEQYF. The CDR3 DNA is TGTGCCAGCAGTCCCGACAGGGGCGGTCCCCTCTACGAGCAGTACTTC.

This rearrangement joins TRBV11-2 to TRBJ2-1, with D unclear. This CDR3 contains 14 residues. V dropped 6 bases and J dropped 6 bases, with 15 bases sitting between them. CDR1 and CDR2 (germline): SGHAT, FQNNGV. The CDR3 bases are TGTGCCAGCAGGACCGAGTCAGGTATCAATGAGCAGTTCTTC. Translation gives CASRTESGINEQFF.

The V and J genes are TRBV29-1 and TRBJ1-1; unclear D gene. The CDR3 runs 13 residues. V was pared by 2 bases and J by 0 bases, with 7 bases between. Germline-derived CDR1 and CDR2 are SQVTM and ANQGSEA. CDR3 amino acids: CSVESQLNTEAFF. The CDR3 nucleotides read TGCAGCGTTGAATCACAGCTGAACACTGAAGCTTTCTTT.

The chain employs TRBV7-8 and TRBJ2-7, with 12 bases that match TRBD1. Unmatched junction bases numbered 12, after V lost 5 bases and J lost 1 base. This CDR3 is built from 18 residues. Per germline, CDR1 SGHVS and CDR2 FQNEAQ. The CDR3 protein is CASSRTPGQGAQSYEQYF. CDR3 nucleotides: TGTGCCAGCAGCAGAACGCCGGGACAGGGGGCTCAGTCCTACGAGCAGTACTTC. Full variable domain (rest looked up from reference TRBV7-8 and TRBJ2-7): GAGVSQSPRYKVAKRGQDVALRCDPISGHVSLFWYQQALGQGPEFLTYFQNEAQLDKSGLPSDRFFAERPEGSVSTLKIQRTQQEDSAVYLCASSRTPGQGAQSYEQYFGPGTRLTVT.